The 29 T cell receptor beta chains reported below all come from one sample, sequenced in a study of blood T cell repertoires in COVID-19. TCRdb's copy holds only in-frame clones and misses some; the assay was immunoSEQ multiplex PCR. The sample includes about 400,000 clones, around 89% of them seen just once. Sequenced input: peripheral blood. These receptors all come from a young woman with acute or convalescent COVID-19.

This chain uses TRBV5-1 with TRBJ1-1, with D possibly being TRBD1 (5 bases). CDR1 and CDR2 (germline): SGHRS, YFSETQ. Trimming took 1 base from V and 3 from J, leaving 13 bases between them. CDR3 size: 15 residues. CDR3 sequence: CASSLLGPAYTEAFF. DNA for the CDR3: TGCGCCAGCAGCTTGTTGGGGCCCGCTTACACTGAAGCTTTCTTT.

The rearrangement joins TRBV5-1 to TRBJ2-5, with D perhaps matching TRBD2 (5 bases). Germline V gene data show CDR1 as SGHRS and CDR2 as YFSETQ. V shed 2 bases and J shed 5 bases, with 13 bases lying between them. CDR3 length equals 14 residues. The CDR3, as DNA: TGCGCCAGCAGCTTAGGAGGCTATTCGGAGACCCAGTACTTC. Its protein product is CASSLGGYSETQYF. Drawing the rest from reference TRBV5-1 and TRBJ2-5, the complete variable domain is KAGVTQTPRYLIKTRGQQVTLSCSPISGHRSVSWYQQTPGQGLQFLFEYFSETQRNKGNFPGRFSGRQFSNSRSEMNVSTLELGDSALYLCASSLGGYSETQYFGPGTRLLVL.

Only one count was recorded for this clone. The V and J genes are TRBV18 and TRBJ2-1; 9 bases line up with TRBD1. Germline V gives CDR1 KGHSH, CDR2 LQKENI. CDR3 length: 14 amino acids. The V gene end was trimmed by 5 bases and the J gene end by 8 bases; junction bases not matched to a gene: 7. CDR3 sequence reads: CASSGDREGHEQFF. The CDR3 DNA sequence: TGTGCCAGCTCAGGGGACAGGGAAGGCCATGAGCAGTTCTTC. Filled out from reference TRBV18 and TRBJ2-1, the complete variable domain reads NAGVMQNPRHLVRRRGQEARLRCSPMKGHSHVYWYRQLPEEGLKFMVYLQKENIIDESGMPKERFSAEFPKEGPSILRIQQVVRGDSAAYFCASSGDREGHEQFFGPGTRLTVL.

The sample holds one count of this clone. The rearrangement joins TRBV28 to TRBJ1-4; no clear D. The CDR3 runs 12 residues. Germline loops: CDR1 MDHEN, CDR2 SYDVKM. Between the trimmed V and J ends, which lost 2 bases and 10 bases, there was a span of 8 bases. Written as DNA, the CDR3 is TGTGCCAGCAGTTTAGGTCGAGCAAAACTGTTTTTT. Translated: CASSLGRAKLFF.

The rearrangement uses TRBV27 and TRBJ2-1; 8 nucleotides match TRBD2. V lost 4 bases to trimming and J lost 4 bases; unmatched junction nucleotides: 3. Germline CDR1 and CDR2: MNHEY and SMNVEV (reference sequence). The CDR3 totals 14 residues. The CDR3 bases are TGTGCCAGCAGTTCCGGACTAGCTTACAATGAGCAGTTCTTC. Amino acid sequence: CASSSGLAYNEQFF.

The sample holds one count of this clone. CDR3 in DNA: TGCGCCAGCAGTGAGGGCAGGCGTATTTGGAATTCACCCCTCCACTTT. Translating it yields CASSEGRRIWNSPLHF. V gene TRBV10-2 combines with J gene TRBJ1-6; D unresolved. Trimming removed 2 bases from V and 7 bases from J, with 15 bases in between. CDR3 length: 16 amino acids. CDR1 and CDR2 from the germline V gene are WSHSY and SAAADI.

Turning to this clone: Other nucleotide sequences in the sample specify the same CDR3. The rearrangement uses TRBV11-2 and TRBJ2-3; D is perhaps TRBD2 (5 bases). Germline lookup yields CDR1 SGHAT and CDR2 FQNNGV. Trimming removed 3 bases from V and 6 bases from J, with 13 bases in between. The CDR3 runs to 14 residues. The CDR3 DNA reads TGTGCCAGCAGCTTCCGGGGTGTTACGGATACGCAGTATTTT. It encodes CASSFRGVTDTQYF. Full variable domain (outside the CDR3, taken from reference TRBV11-2 and TRBJ2-3): EAGVAQSPRYKIIEKRQSVAFWCNPISGHATLYWYQQILGQGPKLLIQFQNNGVVDDSQLPKDRFSAERLKGVDSTLKIQPAKLEDSAVYLCASSFRGVTDTQYFGPGTRLTVL.

V and J are TRBV5-1 and TRBJ2-7, with 14 bases fitting TRBD2. Germline V gene lookup returns CDR1 SGHRS and CDR2 YFSETQ. V shed 3 bases, J shed 1 base, and the junction held 3 bases outside the gene matches. The CDR3 is 16 residues long. CDR3 in DNA: TGCGCCAGCAGCTCAGGGACTAGCGGGGGATCCTACGAGCAGTACTTC. The encoded protein is CASSSGTSGGSYEQYF. The complete variable domain, with remaining parts taken from reference TRBV5-1 and TRBJ2-7, reads KAGVTQTPRYLIKTRGQQVTLSCSPISGHRSVSWYQQTPGQGLQFLFEYFSETQRNKGNFPGRFSGRQFSNSRSEMNVSTLELGDSALYLCASSSGTSGGSYEQYFGPGTRLTVT.

The rearrangement uses TRBV6-1 and TRBJ2-7; the match to TRBD1 covers 11 bases. The CDR3 sequence is 15 residues long. Germline V gene lookup returns CDR1 MNHNS and CDR2 SASEGT. The junction had 4 bases not matched to a gene; V was cut back by 0 bases and J by 6 bases. CDR3 loop: CASSEAEGTGGEQYF. Written as DNA, the CDR3 is TGTGCCAGCAGTGAAGCCGAAGGGACAGGGGGCGAGCAGTACTTC.

The chain links TRBV28 to TRBJ2-2; D is possibly TRBD2 (6 bases). V was cut by 2 bases and J by 5 bases, with 12 bases left in between. CDR1 is MDHEN and CDR2 is SYDVKM in the germline V gene. The CDR3 covers 15 residues. CDR3 in DNA: TGTGCCAGCAGTTTAGGAGGGGCGCGAACCGGGGAGCTGTTTTTT. Amino acid sequence: CASSLGGARTGELFF.

V usage is TRBV29-1 and J usage is TRBJ1-1; D call uncertain. Germline assignment: CDR1 SQVTM and CDR2 ANQGSEA. There are 9 residues in the CDR3. Trimming took 5 bases from V and 6 from J, leaving 4 bases between them. The CDR3 region is CSVHPEAFF. CDR3 nucleotide sequence: TGCAGCGTTCATCCTGAAGCTTTCTTT.

The chain has TRBV10-3 and TRBJ2-7; 7 bases align to TRBD1. The CDR3 runs to 15 residues. The J segment lost 0 bases and the V segment lost 0 bases, leaving 2 bases of the junction unmatched. The germline V gene has CDR1 ENHRY and CDR2 SYGVKD. In nucleotides, the CDR3 is TGTGCCATCAGTGAGTCACAGGGGAGCTCCTACGAGCAGTACTTC. This sequence encodes CAISESQGSSYEQYF.

This clone has a single count. The chain links TRBV2 to TRBJ2-3; the D gene is possibly TRBD1 (5 bases). V lost 8 bases, J lost 8 bases, and 14 bases lay in between. CDR1 and CDR2 from the germline V gene are SNHLY and FYNNEI. CDR3 length: 12 amino acids. CDR3 in DNA: TGTGCCAGCTTAGAGCAGGGCCTTACGCAGTATTTT. Amino acids: CASLEQGLTQYF.

The J gene is TRBJ1-3, the V gene TRBV5-5; 7 bases match TRBD1. After removal of 4 bases from V and 4 bases from J, the junction contained 2 bases not matched to a gene. The CDR3 has 13 amino acids. From germline, CDR1 is SGHKS and CDR2 YYEKEE (reference sequence). The CDR3 spells CASSDREGNTIYF. In DNA form, the CDR3 reads TGTGCCAGCAGCGACAGGGAGGGAAACACCATATATTTT.

The chain employs TRBV24-1 and TRBJ1-1; possible D gene TRBD1, 5 bases. CDR1 is KGHDR, CDR2 SFDVKD, per germline. Trimming took off 12 bases at V and 2 bases at J, with 21 bases between the two ends. This CDR3 spans 15 amino acids. The CDR3 reads CARGRGSLRNTEAFF. The CDR3 DNA reads as TGTGCCCGCGGAAGGGGAAGCTTACGAAACACTGAAGCTTTCTTT.

This sequence joins TRBV6-1 and TRBJ1-5; D possibly corresponds to TRBD1 (5 bases). The CDR3 is made up of 15 amino acids. Germline V gene lookup returns CDR1 MNHNS and CDR2 SASEGT. Trimming removed 0 bases at V and 5 bases at J, with 11 bases between. The CDR3 loop is CASSEAAGHDQPQHF. For the CDR3, the DNA is TGTGCCAGCAGTGAAGCTGCAGGGCATGATCAGCCCCAGCATTTT.

The chain couples TRBV2 to TRBJ1-1; D possibly corresponds to TRBD1 (5 bases). This CDR3 has 13 residues. Germline V gene sequence: CDR1 SNHLY, CDR2 FYNNEI. The V and J ends lost 4 bases and 5 bases respectively, with 11 bases between them. CDR3 nucleotides: TGTGCCAGCAGTGCTGGCAGGGCAACTGAAGCTTTCTTT. Translated: CASSAGRATEAFF.

The chain joins TRBV30 to TRBJ2-7; D remains ambiguous. Trimming stripped 1 base from V and 4 bases from J, with 11 bases between. This CDR3 spans 13 amino acids. CDR1 GTSNPN and CDR2 SVGIG come from the germline V gene (reference sequence). CDR3 loop: CAWSANRKYEQYF. DNA of the CDR3: TGTGCCTGGAGTGCAAACAGAAAATACGAGCAGTACTTC.

The gene calls are TRBV24-1 and TRBJ1-2; TRBD1 aligns across 8 bases. This CDR3 comprises 16 residues. The germline V gene encodes CDR1 KGHDR and CDR2 SFDVKD. The V gene end was trimmed by 0 bases and the J gene end by 4 bases; junction bases not matched to a gene: 6. The CDR3 loop is CATSDLVTGVGYGYTF. The CDR3 DNA reads as TGTGCCACCAGTGATTTGGTGACAGGGGTCGGCTATGGCTACACCTTC.

The rearrangement joins TRBV4-1 to TRBJ1-2, with TRBD1 identical over 12 bases. The germline gives CDR1 MGHRA, CDR2 YSYEKL. The length of the CDR3 is 21 residues. With 1 base clipped from V and 0 bases from J, the junction kept 15 bases outside the gene matches. This CDR3 is CASSQVVPGQGALETNYGYTF. The CDR3 DNA follows: TGCGCCAGCAGCCAAGTAGTTCCGGGACAGGGGGCTCTGGAGACTAACTATGGCTACACCTTC.

This clone was found once. CDR3 sequence (DNA): TGCGCCAGCAGCCACAGACTAGCGGGGGACGAGCAGTACTTC. Translated, it gives CASSHRLAGDEQYF. The chain links TRBV4-1 to TRBJ2-7; 12 bases align to TRBD2. The V gene end was trimmed by 3 bases and the J gene end by 5 bases; junction bases not matched to a gene: 2. This CDR3 is 14 amino acids long. Looked up from germline, CDR1 is MGHRA and CDR2 is YSYEKL.

This chain links TRBV19 with TRBJ1-5; weak D call: TRBD1 (5 bases). The V gene lost 8 bases and the J gene lost 6 bases, with 17 bases spanning the gap. The germline V gene encodes CDR1 LNHDA and CDR2 SQIVND (reference sequence). This CDR3 region has 14 residues. CDR3 sequence reads: CASLDWGDGQPQHF. In DNA, the CDR3 is TGTGCCAGTCTAGACTGGGGGGATGGTCAGCCCCAGCATTTT.

The chain links TRBV15 to TRBJ1-6, with D uncertain. Germline lookup yields CDR1 LNHNV and CDR2 YYDKDF (reference sequence). This CDR3 contains 16 residues. Deletions cut 1 base from V and 6 bases from J, with 13 bases between. CDR3 sequence: CATSRARQRINSPLHF. CDR3 bases: TGTGCCACCAGCAGAGCCCGCCAGAGGATTAATTCACCCCTCCACTTT.

The J gene is TRBJ1-1, the V gene TRBV4-1; 8 bases are shared with TRBD1. Germline V gene lookup returns CDR1 MGHRA and CDR2 YSYEKL. The CDR3 is 15 amino acids. With 1 base clipped from V and 2 bases from J, the junction kept 3 bases outside the gene matches. CDR3 sequence: CASSQADRANTEAFF. For the CDR3, the DNA is TGCGCCAGCAGCCAAGCGGACAGGGCCAACACTGAAGCTTTCTTT.

The rearrangement links TRBV19 to TRBJ1-1; 8 nucleotides match TRBD1. Per germline, CDR1 LNHDA and CDR2 SQIVND (reference sequence). The CDR3 loop spans 16 amino acids. Losses at the gene ends were 3 bases for V and 4 bases for J; bases not matched to a gene: 10. The DNA of the CDR3 is TGTGCCAGTAGTATGACCGGACAGGGACGGCGCACTGAAGCTTTCTTT. It is translated as CASSMTGQGRRTEAFF.

The chain recombines TRBV7-9 with TRBJ2-5; TRBD1 matches at 9 bases. The CDR3 consists of 15 residues. Germline loops: CDR1 SEHNR, CDR2 FQNEAQ (reference sequence). V lost 4 bases and J lost 0; bases outside the gene matches: 3. CDR3 coding DNA: TGTGCCAGCAGCTGGGGACAGGGACACCAAGAGACCCAGTACTTC. Translation: CASSWGQGHQETQYF. Full variable domain (missing parts from reference TRBV7-9 and TRBJ2-5): DTGVSQNPRHKITKRGQNVTFRCDPISEHNRLYWYRQTLGQGPEFLTYFQNEAQLEKSRLLSDRFSAERPKGSFSTLEIQRTEQGDSAMYLCASSWGQGHQETQYFGPGTRLLVL.

V and J are TRBV5-4 and TRBJ1-6; D gene uncertain. Germline V gene lookup returns CDR1 SGHNT and CDR2 YYREEE (reference sequence). V lost 0 bases and J 7 bases, leaving 8 bases between the germline ends. The CDR3 consists of 14 residues. The CDR3 protein is CASSLVEPNSPLHF. CDR3 bases: TGTGCCAGCAGCTTGGTGGAGCCAAATTCACCCCTCCACTTT.

This chain connects TRBV7-6 to TRBJ2-7, with D possibly TRBD1 on 5 matching bases. The CDR3 contains 15 residues. Germline CDR1 is SGHVS and CDR2 is FNYEAQ. The V and J ends lost 6 bases and 7 bases respectively, with 22 bases between them. The CDR3 nucleotides read TGTGCCAGCAGTACCATGTCCAGGGCGTATGATGAGCAGTACTTC. Translation gives CASSTMSRAYDEQYF.

The gene calls are TRBV11-2 and TRBJ2-1, with TRBD1 as a possible D gene (6 bases). Germline-derived CDR1 and CDR2 are SGHAT and FQNNGV. This CDR3 comprises 15 residues. V lost 5 bases to trimming and J lost 5 bases, with 16 bases between them. The CDR3 coding sequence is TGTGCCAGCAGCCTACAGGGCATGACTGACAATGAGCAGTTCTTC. Translation: CASSLQGMTDNEQFF.